The clone carrying this TCR beta chain was seen only a few times. Its matching antigen is unknown. A clone one base away is much larger, so this may be a read error. The data stem from a study of regulatory T cells in long-lasting Graves disease. Study information: Graves' patients diagnosed newly had used antithyroid drugs under 3 months.

Construction of TCR beta libraries relied on iRepertoire HTBI primers and on Arm-PCR targeting CDR3 regions. TCRdb redid the calling of the multiplex PCR reads with MiXCR, one entry per CDR3 protein. Among roughly 250,000 distinct CDR3 sequences listed, 15% to 20% were seen once. Study-wide results and caveats: Those with persistent Graves' had less TCR diversity than newly diagnosed patients.

The time point is: newly diagnosed GD, antithyroid drugs for less than 3 months. PBMC-extracted RNA yielded the TCR library. Germline V gene data show CDR1 as LGHNA and CDR2 as YNFKEQ. There are 15 residues in the CDR3. The V end was cut by 1 base, the J end by 0 bases, with 9 bases between. In addition, the sample was reused for a study of T cells in Graves' hyperthyroidism and ophthalmopathy. From that paper: Reasons for excluding patients were uncontrolled infection, other autoimmune disease, pregnancy or lactation.

The input for sequencing was peripheral blood mononuclear cells (PBMCs), taken at new diagnosis, from a patient treated with antithyroid drugs. The chain is built from TRBV4-2 and TRBJ1-1; D is undetermined. This clonotype originated in a woman in her thirties with Graves disease. CDR3 region: CASSQGPLLNTEAFF. The CDR3 DNA sequence: TGTGCCAGCAGCCAAGGTCCCCTATTGAACACTGAAGCTTTCTTT.